This TCR beta chain originates from a study of blood T cell repertoires in COVID-19. Study context: Sources were T cells, B-cell-depleted T cells, or PBMCs; the material itself was cDNA or gDNA.

Sequencing was performed with immunoSEQ multiplex PCR; in TCRdb, only in-frame clones are kept and a portion is missing. Of around 140,000 clones listed, over 75% are singletons. Points on this clone: Other DNA sequences of this sample code for an identical CDR3.

This CDR3 spans 14 amino acids. CDR1 MDHEN and CDR2 SYDVKM come from the germline V gene. The V and J ends lost 4 bases and 4 bases, in that order; junction bases with no gene match: 3. Material for sequencing was peripheral blood. V gene TRBV28 combines with J gene TRBJ2-7; TRBD1 agrees at 11 bases. This clonotype originated in a woman aged 45-59 years with acute or convalescent COVID-19. The CDR3 sequence: CASSSGQGVYEQYF. CDR3 DNA sequence: TGTGCCAGCAGTTCGGGACAGGGGGTTTACGAGCAGTACTTC.